This T cell receptor beta chain was profiled in a study of blood T cells in healthy people across ages. Study-level results: It was not known whether donors were CMV positive (a possible confounder of expanded clonotype changes). In long-lived donors, naive CD4+ cell counts and diversity exceeded those of aged donors.

Comments on this clonotype: Its antigen is unknown.

For the second PCR, which ran for about 6 to 11 cycles, a sample-barcoded 5' primer and a J-beta primer mix were used. TCRdb re-analysed the 5' RACE reads in MiXCR, keeping a single row per CDR3 protein. This table has hundreds of thousands of distinct CDR3 sequences, 56% appearing once. Germline lookup yields CDR1 SQVTM and CDR2 ANQGSEA. CDR3 length: 13 residues. The ends lost 5 bases at V and 2 bases at J; junction bases unmatched: 6. Donation came from healthy Caucasian individuals in Russia who were aged about 6 to 95. The sequence was collected from a man aged 40-55 years in good health. Sequences were obtained from blood. The chain is built from TRBV29-1 and TRBJ2-7; 7 bases are shared with TRBD2. CDR3 coding DNA: TGCAGCGTTTTCGGTACTAGCGCCTACGAGCAGTACTTC. Translating it yields CSVFGTSAYEQYF.